The subject of this entry is one TCR beta chain. Trimming cost V 3 bases and J 4 bases, with 15 bases left between them. Germline CDR1 and CDR2: KGHSH and LQKENI. The CDR3 runs 15 residues. 13 Jbeta primers and 60 Vbeta primers were used for the PCR. Using immunoSEQ multiplex PCR, the repertoire was profiled, and TCRdb retains in-frame clones only, with some absent. In the table there are about 140,000 clones, 79% of which are singletons. The data were taken from a study of cytomegalovirus exposure and HLA in healthy donors. This TCR was recovered from a female donor in good health and CMV-seronegative. The sequenced material came from PBMCs. The rearrangement joins TRBV18 to TRBJ1-2; D call uncertain. The CDR3 coding sequence is TGTGCCAGCTCACCCCCAGGCAGGTCTACCTATGGCTACACCTTC. Translating gives CASSPPGRSTYGYTF.